Reported below is one T cell receptor (beta chain). From germline, CDR1 is MGHDK and CDR2 SYGVNS. Unmatched junction bases numbered 5, after V lost 5 bases and J lost 5 bases. The CDR3 is 14 residues long. The data are from a study of blood T cell repertoires in COVID-19. Study-level background: COVID-19 samples, acute and convalescent, were from the United States, Italy and Spain. Sources were T cells, B-cell-depleted T cells, or PBMCs; the material itself was cDNA or gDNA.

Original methodology: Quantification of nucleated cells was approximated via reference gene primer amplification. Assay: immunoSEQ multiplex PCR; the TCRdb copy retains only in-frame clones and omits some. D and trimming were read from the DNA, whereas the V and J calls and clone size are those reported in that table. The sample has roughly 45,000 clones; about 91% are singletons. The V and J genes are TRBV25-1 and TRBJ2-2; 7 positions agree with TRBD1. Material: peripheral blood. The clonotype comes from a man in his 60s with active COVID-19. Written as DNA, the CDR3 is TGTGCCAGCAGTAATCCAGGGGGTACCGGGGAGCTGTTTTTT. This codes for CASSNPGGTGELFF.